The rows below give T cell receptor beta chains drawn from one sample of a study of T cells in Graves' hyperthyroidism and ophthalmopathy. MiXCR was run by TCRdb on the multiplex PCR reads, yielding one entry per CDR3 protein. The table includes about 480,000 distinct CDR3 sequences, approximately 23% detected once. The sample taken for sequencing was blood. The receptors stem from a woman in her 70s with Graves' ophthalmopathy. Both conserved end residues are part of each CDR3. A D gene is named only where the DNA matches it firmly. The listing skips clone size in some rows; elsewhere it reads once, few, many or a size class.

CDR3 length: 18
J gene: TRBJ2-7
V gene: TRBV6-2/TRBV6-3
D gene: -
clone size: few
CDR3 DNA: TGTGCCAGCAGTTATAGAGGTGGAGACAGATTCAATTCCTACGAGCAGTACTTC
CDR3 protein: CASSYRGGDRFNSYEQYF

CDR3 length: 18
J gene: TRBJ2-6
V gene: TRBV30
D gene: TRBD1
clone size: -
CDR3 DNA: TGTGCCTGGAGTTCTTTTGGGACAGGGATCTCTGGGGCCAACGTCCTGACTTTC
CDR3 protein: CAWSSFGTGISGANVLTF

CDR3 length: 16
J gene: TRBJ1-2
V gene: TRBV7-7
D gene: -
clone size: -
CDR3 DNA: TGTGCTAGCAGCTTTCCAGTTGCCAGGGCGGACTATGGCTACACCTTC
CDR3 protein: CASSFPVARADYGYTF

CDR3 length: 16
J gene: TRBJ2-2
V gene: TRBV20-1
D gene: -
clone size: -
CDR3 DNA: TGCAGTGCTAGAGATCTGCTAGCGACGAACACCGGGGAGCTGTTTTTT
CDR3 protein: CSARDLLATNTGELFF

CDR3 length: 13
J gene: TRBJ1-2
V gene: TRBV18
D gene: -
clone size: few
CDR3 DNA: TGTGCCAGCTCAGTACAGACCAACTATGGCTACACCTTC
CDR3 protein: CASSVQTNYGYTF

CDR3 length: 13
J gene: TRBJ2-7
V gene: TRBV10-3
D gene: -
clone size: many
CDR3 DNA: TGTGCCATCAGTGGGGGGTTACGCTACGAGCAGTACTTC
CDR3 protein: CAISGGLRYEQYF

CDR3 length: 18
J gene: TRBJ1-3
V gene: TRBV15
D gene: TRBD1
clone size: few
CDR3 DNA: TGTGCCACCAGCAGAGCCAGTCGACAGGGGGCTGCTGGAAACACCATATATTTT
CDR3 protein: CATSRASRQGAAGNTIYF

CDR3 length: 15
J gene: TRBJ2-5
V gene: TRBV18
D gene: -
clone size: -
CDR3 DNA: TGTGCCAGCTCACCCGGGGCCGAGGGGCCAGAGACCCAGTACTTC
CDR3 protein: CASSPGAEGPETQYF

CDR3 length: 14
J gene: TRBJ2-7
V gene: TRBV6-1
D gene: -
clone size: few
CDR3 DNA: TGTGCCAGCACCCGCGGCGGCCCGGGGTACGAGCAGTACTTC
CDR3 protein: CASTRGGPGYEQYF

CDR3 length: 13
J gene: TRBJ1-1
V gene: TRBV12-3/TRBV12-4
D gene: -
clone size: -
CDR3 DNA: TGTACCAGCAGCTTAGAGAGGAACACTGAAGCTTTCTTT
CDR3 protein: CTSSLERNTEAFF

CDR3 length: 14
J gene: TRBJ2-2
V gene: TRBV20-1
D gene: TRBD1
clone size: few
CDR3 DNA: TGCAGTGCTGGGACAGGGGGCACCACCGGGGAGCTGTTTTTT
CDR3 protein: CSAGTGGTTGELFF

CDR3 length: 11
J gene: TRBJ2-1
V gene: TRBV6-1
D gene: -
clone size: -
CDR3 DNA: TGTGCCAGGCAGGGGATGCACGAGCAGTTCTTC
CDR3 protein: CARQGMHEQFF

CDR3 length: 16
J gene: TRBJ1-2
V gene: TRBV28
D gene: -
clone size: few
CDR3 DNA: TGTGCCAGCAGTTTATATCGGACGGGATTTAACTATGGCTACACCTTC
CDR3 protein: CASSLYRTGFNYGYTF

CDR3 length: 11
J gene: TRBJ2-5
V gene: TRBV2
D gene: -
clone size: many
CDR3 DNA: TGTGCCAGCACGGTTGTAGAGACCCAGTACTTC
CDR3 protein: CASTVVETQYF

CDR3 length: 14
J gene: TRBJ2-3
V gene: TRBV20-1
D gene: -
clone size: -
CDR3 DNA: TGCAGTGCTAGACCAGGGGGGTTAAGGGATACGCAGTATTTT
CDR3 protein: CSARPGGLRDTQYF

CDR3 length: 12
J gene: TRBJ1-1
V gene: TRBV7-9
D gene: -
clone size: -
CDR3 DNA: TGTGCCACGCAATGGGGGGGAACTGAAGCTTTCTTT
CDR3 protein: CATQWGGTEAFF

CDR3 length: 13
J gene: TRBJ2-1
V gene: TRBV9
D gene: -
clone size: once
CDR3 DNA: TGTGCCAGCAGCGTAGACGGACTTTATGAGCAGTTCTTC
CDR3 protein: CASSVDGLYEQFF

CDR3 length: 15
J gene: TRBJ2-1
V gene: TRBV12-3/TRBV12-4
D gene: TRBD2
clone size: many
CDR3 DNA: TGTGCCACAAATCTAGCGGTCGACTCACACAATGAGCAGTTCTTC
CDR3 protein: CATNLAVDSHNEQFF

CDR3 length: 15
J gene: TRBJ2-1
V gene: TRBV5-1
D gene: -
clone size: few
CDR3 DNA: TGCGCCAGCAGCAGGGGACCGAGCTCCTACAATGAGCAGTTCTTC
CDR3 protein: CASSRGPSSYNEQFF

CDR3 length: 14
J gene: TRBJ2-1
V gene: TRBV6-2/TRBV6-3
D gene: -
clone size: -
CDR3 DNA: TGTGCCAGCAGTTACTCGCAGGGCTACAATGAGCAGTTCTTC
CDR3 protein: CASSYSQGYNEQFF

CDR3 length: 12
J gene: TRBJ2-5
V gene: TRBV28
D gene: -
clone size: -
CDR3 DNA: TGTGCCAGCAGTTTTAGGTCCGAGACCCAGTACTTC
CDR3 protein: CASSFRSETQYF

CDR3 length: 13
J gene: TRBJ2-1
V gene: TRBV20-1
D gene: -
clone size: many
CDR3 DNA: TGCAGTGCTGGTAAAGCTATGACCAATGAGCAGTTCTTC
CDR3 protein: CSAGKAMTNEQFF

CDR3 length: 15
J gene: TRBJ2-5
V gene: TRBV11-3
D gene: -
clone size: few
CDR3 DNA: TGTGCCAGCAGCTTGCGCAAGGGGGGCCAAGAGACCCAGTACTTC
CDR3 protein: CASSLRKGGQETQYF

CDR3 length: 14
J gene: TRBJ1-1
V gene: TRBV15
D gene: -
clone size: many
CDR3 DNA: TGTGCCACCAGCGAGGGAGGGAGGAGCACTGAAGCTTTCTTT
CDR3 protein: CATSEGGRSTEAFF

CDR3 length: 12
J gene: TRBJ2-1
V gene: TRBV29-1
D gene: TRBD2
clone size: -
CDR3 DNA: TGCAGCGCGGGACTAGCGATAAATGAGCAGTTCTTC
CDR3 protein: CSAGLAINEQFF

CDR3 length: 13
J gene: TRBJ1-5
V gene: TRBV28
D gene: -
clone size: many
CDR3 DNA: TGTGCCAGCAGTTTAAGGTTCGGCCAGCCCCAGCATTTT
CDR3 protein: CASSLRFGQPQHF

CDR3 length: 16
J gene: TRBJ2-4
V gene: TRBV3-1
D gene: TRBD2
clone size: few
CDR3 DNA: TGTGCCAGCAGCCAAGATCCCGGGCTAGCGGGGAACATTCAGTACTTC
CDR3 protein: CASSQDPGLAGNIQYF

CDR3 length: 14
J gene: TRBJ2-7
V gene: TRBV7-2
D gene: -
clone size: -
CDR3 DNA: TGTGCCAGCAGTTCAGGGGGGGGGACCTACGAGCAGTACTTC
CDR3 protein: CASSSGGGTYEQYF

CDR3 length: 17
J gene: TRBJ2-6
V gene: TRBV5-4
D gene: TRBD2
clone size: -
CDR3 DNA: TGTGCCAGCAGCCTAAAGACTAGCGGGAGTGGGGCCAACGTCCTGACTTTC
CDR3 protein: CASSLKTSGSGANVLTF

CDR3 length: 14
J gene: TRBJ2-7
V gene: TRBV20-1
D gene: -
clone size: -
CDR3 DNA: TGCAGTGCTAACGAGGGCCCCTTGGCCTACGAGCAGTACTTC
CDR3 protein: CSANEGPLAYEQYF

CDR3 length: 13
J gene: TRBJ2-5
V gene: TRBV6-5
D gene: -
clone size: few
CDR3 DNA: TGTGCCAGCAGTTACGAGACGGGGGAGACCCAGTACTTC
CDR3 protein: CASSYETGETQYF

CDR3 length: 13
J gene: TRBJ2-3
V gene: TRBV9
D gene: -
clone size: few
CDR3 DNA: TGTGCCAGCAGCCCGCTACGTTTAGATACGCAGTATTTT
CDR3 protein: CASSPLRLDTQYF

CDR3 length: 15
J gene: TRBJ1-5
V gene: TRBV25-1
D gene: TRBD1
clone size: few
CDR3 DNA: TGTGCCAGCAGCACAGGGGGCCTTGGCAATCAGCCCCAGCATTTT
CDR3 protein: CASSTGGLGNQPQHF